Below are 21 T cell receptor beta chains sequenced from a single sample in a study of blood T cell repertoires in COVID-19. Assay: immunoSEQ multiplex PCR; the TCRdb copy retains only in-frame clones and omits some. The data hold roughly 62,000 clones, with approximately 79% observed a single time. The sample taken for sequencing was peripheral blood. The receptors were gathered from a man aged 60-69 years with acute or convalescent COVID-19.

The rearrangement uses TRBV18 and TRBJ1-6, with TRBD1 matching 7 bases. Germline V lookup: CDR1 KGHSH, CDR2 LQKENI. CDR3 size: 16 residues. The ends lost 5 bases at V and 7 bases at J; junction bases unmatched: 11. As DNA, the CDR3 is TGTGCCAGCTCAGCGCGTCCGGGACAGTCGAATTCACCCCTCCACTTT. Its protein is CASSARPGQSNSPLHF.

The chain combines TRBV5-1 with TRBJ1-4; D perhaps matches TRBD1 (6 bases). CDR3 size: 14 residues. With 7 bases removed from V and 4 bases from J, the gap between germline ends came to 14 bases. The germline V gene has CDR1 SGHRS and CDR2 YFSETQ. The DNA of the CDR3 is TGCGCCAGCCAGCCTCAAGGGGGTAATGAAAAACTGTTTTTT. It is translated as CASQPQGGNEKLFF.

The CDR3 protein is CASSQGPEGVQPQHF. CDR3 sequence (DNA): TGTGCCAGCAGCCAAGGGCCCGAGGGAGTTCAGCCCCAGCATTTT. V is TRBV3-1 (or the pseudogene TRBV3-2) and J is TRBJ1-5; D not resolved. From germline, CDR1 is LGHDT and CDR2 YNNKEL (reference sequence). The CDR3 has 15 residues. Trimming took 1 base from V and 6 from J, leaving 13 bases between them.

The J gene is TRBJ2-2, the V gene TRBV7-6, with 11 nucleotides matching TRBD1. V gave up 5 bases and J gave up 3 bases; unmatched junction bases: 11. The CDR3 is 18 amino acids. Germline V gene data show CDR1 as SGHVS and CDR2 as FNYEAQ. The CDR3 coding sequence is TGTGCCAGCAGCATGATAATAAGGGACAGGGGGTACACCGGGGAGCTGTTTTTT. The encoded protein is CASSMIIRDRGYTGELFF.

The chain employs TRBV7-9 and TRBJ1-2, with 8 bases aligning to TRBD1. The CDR3 consists of 15 residues. CDR1 is SEHNR, CDR2 FQNEAQ, per germline (reference sequence). V lost 8 bases to trimming and J lost 2 bases; unmatched junction nucleotides: 10. The CDR3 bases are TGTGCCAGCGGAATTCGACAGGGGACAAACTATGGCTACACCTTC. Its protein product is CASGIRQGTNYGYTF.

The chain links TRBV7-2 to TRBJ2-1, with 10 bases matching TRBD2. The CDR3 runs 15 residues. V was clipped by 1 base and J by 6 bases; unmatched bases: 3. Germline assignment: CDR1 SGHTA and CDR2 FQGNSA. In nucleotides, the CDR3 is TGTGCCAGCAGCTTAGGCTCTAGCGGGGGCAATGAGCAGTTCTTC. Translating gives CASSLGSSGGNEQFF.

The CDR3 bases are TGTGCCAGCAGCCTGACCGGGACAGATAATGAAAAACTGTTTTTT. It yields the protein CASSLTGTDNEKLFF. V usage is TRBV5-6 and J usage is TRBJ1-4; 7 nucleotides agree with TRBD1. The germline V gene has CDR1 SGHDT and CDR2 YYEEEE. The J segment lost 4 bases and the V segment lost 4 bases, leaving 7 bases of the junction unmatched. The CDR3 is 15 amino acids. The full variable domain, in which reference TRBV5-6 and TRBJ1-4 provide the parts outside the CDR3, is DAGVTQSPTHLIKTRGQQVTLRCSPKSGHDTVSWYQQALGQGPQFIFQYYEEEERQRGNFPDRFSGHQFPNYSSELNVNALLLGDSALYLCASSLTGTDNEKLFFGSGTQLSVL.

V usage is TRBV30 and J usage is TRBJ1-2; possibly TRBD1 for D (6 bases). CDR1 and CDR2 from the germline V gene are GTSNPN and SVGIG (reference sequence). The ends were cut back, 1 base at V and 3 bases at J, with 6 bases in the middle. The CDR3 loop spans 12 amino acids. As DNA, the CDR3 is TGTGCCTGGAGTGAGGGGGACTATGGCTACACCTTC. It translates to CAWSEGDYGYTF.

This clone was seen just once. This rearrangement joins TRBV19 to TRBJ1-5; D gene uncertain. Trimming left V 6 bases short and J 3 bases short, with 12 bases between. This CDR3 has 14 residues. The germline V gene has CDR1 LNHDA and CDR2 SQIVND (reference sequence). The CDR3 bases are TGTGCCAGTAGCGAACTCAATAACAATCAGCCCCAGCATTTT. Protein sequence: CASSELNNNQPQHF.

This chain uses TRBV11-2 with TRBJ1-4; 8 bases agree with TRBD1. The CDR3 spans 17 residues. CDR1 and CDR2 from the germline V gene are SGHAT and FQNNGV. J gave up 0 bases and V 5 bases, and 8 bases lay outside the gene matches. CDR3 bases: TGTGCCAGCAGCCTTCTCCAGGACAGGGCAACTAATGAAAAACTGTTTTTT. This encodes CASSLLQDRATNEKLFF.

The chain is built from TRBV28 and TRBJ1-3; D call uncertain. V was trimmed by 2 bases and J by 0 bases, leaving 8 bases between them. Germline V lookup: CDR1 MDHEN, CDR2 SYDVKM. This CDR3 region has 15 residues. This CDR3 reads CASSLTWSSGNTIYF. CDR3 in DNA: TGTGCCAGCAGTTTAACTTGGAGCTCTGGAAACACCATATATTTT. Full variable domain (missing parts from reference TRBV28 and TRBJ1-3): DVKVTQSSRYLVKRTGEKVFLECVQDMDHENMFWYRQDPGLGLRLIYFSYDVKMKEKGDIPEGYSVSREKKERFSLILESASTNQTSMYLCASSLTWSSGNTIYFGEGSWLTVV.

The chain's CDR3 is CASSLGGPTDTQYF. The CDR3 region has the DNA TGCGCCAGCAGCTTGGGCGGGCCCACAGATACGCAGTATTTT. This chain links TRBV5-1 with TRBJ2-3; maybe TRBD2 (5 bases). V was clipped by 0 bases and J by 2 bases, with 7 bases between them. The germline V gene has CDR1 SGHRS and CDR2 YFSETQ. This CDR3 spans 14 amino acids.

This chain joins TRBV6-1 and TRBJ2-7; 13 nucleotides align to TRBD2. V shed 2 bases and J 6 bases; nucleotides not matched to a gene: 1. Germline V gene data show CDR1 as MNHNS and CDR2 as SASEGT. CDR3 size: 14 residues. The CDR3 is CASSETSGRGEQYF. For the CDR3, the DNA is TGTGCCAGCAGTGAAACTAGCGGGAGGGGCGAGCAGTACTTC.

The genes are TRBV18 and TRBJ2-7; weak D call: TRBD2 (6 bases). Trimming took 3 bases from V and 5 from J, leaving 11 bases between them. This CDR3 region has 13 residues. CDR1 is KGHSH, CDR2 LQKENI, per germline. CDR3 protein: CASSPAGRNEQYF. The CDR3 DNA is TGTGCCAGCTCACCGGCAGGGAGGAACGAGCAGTACTTC.

This chain connects TRBV7-9 to TRBJ2-2; 12 bases are shared with TRBD2. CDR3 length equals 16 residues. The germline V gene has CDR1 SEHNR and CDR2 FQNEAQ (reference sequence). V was clipped by 5 bases and J by 4 bases; unmatched bases: 5. Here the CDR3 reads CASSPSGRATTGELFF. The CDR3 bases are TGTGCCAGCAGCCCTAGCGGGAGGGCCACCACCGGGGAGCTGTTTTTT.

The rearrangement links TRBV5-6 to TRBJ1-2; 7 bases match TRBD1. The CDR3 runs to 13 residues. Germline CDR1 reads SGHDT; CDR2 reads YYEEEE. V lost 4 bases, J lost 7 bases, and 7 bases stayed unmatched. The CDR3 nucleotides are TGTGCCAGCAGCATACACAGGGGCAGTGGCTACACCTTC. Encoded protein: CASSIHRGSGYTF.

This clone is a singleton in its sample. The V and J genes are TRBV6-1 and TRBJ2-1; weak D call: TRBD1 (5 bases). The CDR3 runs 11 residues. The germline V gene has CDR1 MNHNS and CDR2 SASEGT. The V and J ends lost 2 bases and 14 bases respectively, with 10 bases between them. The CDR3 nucleotides read TGTGCCAGCAGTGAATGGCAGGGCAAGTTCTTC. Residues: CASSEWQGKFF.

The J gene is TRBJ2-1, the V gene TRBV6-5; D is possibly TRBD2 (5 bases). Germline CDR1 and CDR2: MNHEY and SVGAGI. CDR3 size: 14 residues. V lost 6 bases, J lost 0 bases, and 9 bases lay in between. The CDR3 loop is CASSRAASYNEQFF. CDR3 DNA: TGTGCCAGCAGCCGAGCGGCCTCCTACAATGAGCAGTTCTTC.

V gene TRBV5-6 combines with J gene TRBJ1-2; D is ambiguous. Germline V lookup: CDR1 SGHDT, CDR2 YYEEEE. V lost 2 bases to trimming and J lost 6 bases, with 17 bases between them. The CDR3 has 15 amino acids. The CDR3 DNA follows: TGTGCCAGCAGCTTTCATCCACTAGATACAAATGGCTACACCTTC. Translating gives CASSFHPLDTNGYTF.

This clone was counted once. This sequence joins TRBV29-1 and TRBJ2-2; weak D call: TRBD2 (5 bases). V lost 7 bases and J lost 4, with 16 bases in between. CDR3 length: 14 amino acids. Germline loops: CDR1 SQVTM, CDR2 ANQGSEA. CDR3 sequence (DNA): TGCAGCGCCGCCCGGCCGGGAAGCACCGGGGAGCTGTTTTTT. This encodes CSAARPGSTGELFF.

This CDR3 is CASSPRTGMRGETQYF. CDR3 coding DNA: TGTGCCAGCAGCCCTCGGACAGGGATGCGAGGAGAGACCCAGTACTTC. This rearrangement joins TRBV14 to TRBJ2-5, with 8 bases aligning to TRBD1. The CDR3 loop spans 16 amino acids. The trim removed 4 bases at V and 4 bases at J, leaving 11 bases unmatched. Germline V gene sequence: CDR1 SGHDN, CDR2 FVKESK.